This T cell receptor beta chain came from a study of T-cell memory formation after mild COVID-19. TCRdb passed the 5' RACE reads through MiXCR, listing each CDR3 protein once. The sample records about 360,000 distinct CDR3 sequences, over 10% being singletons. This clonotype has only a few counts. The sequence came from a man younger than 35 who had mild COVID-19 (a few samples of this study predate the infection). Cell type and time point are not known. The sample consisted of PBMCs or a T cell subset sorted from them (not recorded which).

The CDR3 loop reads CASRAGGSNTEAFF. In DNA, the CDR3 is TGTGCCAGCAGAGCAGGGGGATCGAACACTGAAGCTTTCTTT. The V gene is TRBV6-5, the J gene TRBJ1-1, with TRBD1 matching 7 bases. Germline CDR1 MNHEY, CDR2 SVGAGI. This CDR3 region has 14 residues. Trimming removed 6 bases from V and 1 base from J; junction bases left unmatched: 5.